The 14 T cell receptor beta chains below come from one sample, sequenced in a study of vaccination effects on CD4 cells after COVID-19 (dated by TCRdb to between 2021 and 2023). Their antigen targets remain unknown. To identify antigen-specific CD4+ T cell clonotypes by their expansion, the ViraFEST assay first stimulated PBMC with viral peptide pools and then applied TCR sequencing. After more than 9 days of culture, CD4+ T cells were isolated with the EasySep CD4+ T cell isolation kit. Each participant got two doses of an mRNA SARS-CoV-2 vaccine, either BNT162b2 or mRNA-1273. Library preparation used the immunoSEQ multiplex PCR assay. TCRdb carries this immuneACCESS record with in-frame sequences only. Its versions omit some clonotypes, under half of them owing to an unresolved V gene in the studies checked, with the rest unexplained. The sample table contains approximately 26,000 clones; only one count was recorded for about 80% of them. The leading ten clones occupy roughly 6% of the sample.

Sequencing was performed on CD4+ T cells from PBMCs cultured with SARS-CoV-2 spike peptides, taken after COVID-19 vaccination. Taken with the paper, the label for cell subset or site translates to: SARS-CoV-2 spike overlapping peptide pool stimulation. The source is a human donor who received a COVID-19 vaccine. Some clones in this sample may be carry-over from other donors' samples.

The chain couples TRBV19 to TRBJ2-3, with D perhaps matching TRBD1 (5 bases). The V and J ends lost 2 bases and 2 bases respectively, with 11 bases between them. The germline V gene has CDR1 LNHDA and CDR2 SQIVND (reference sequence). The CDR3 is made up of 15 amino acids. Written as DNA, the CDR3 is TGTGCCAGTAGTATACAGGGCCGGCTCACAGATACGCAGTATTTT. Protein: CASSIQGRLTDTQYF.

The gene calls are TRBV6-6 and TRBJ2-4, with TRBD1 matching 8 bases. Looked up from germline, CDR1 is MNHNY and CDR2 is SVGAGI (reference sequence). The CDR3 consists of 15 residues. After removal of 4 bases from V and 2 bases from J, the junction contained 4 bases not matched to a gene. CDR3 in DNA: TGTGCCAGCAGTTCAGGGGGCTATACCAAAAACATTCAGTACTTC. It codes for CASSSGGYTKNIQYF.

This clone showed up just a few times. The rearrangement uses TRBV19 and TRBJ2-1; perhaps TRBD2 as D (5 bases). With 3 bases removed from V and 6 bases from J, the gap between germline ends came to 12 bases. The V gene's germline CDR1 is LNHDA and CDR2 SQIVND (reference sequence). There are 14 residues in the CDR3. CDR3 sequence (DNA): TGTGCCAGTAGTATCGGCGTGGAGGTCAATGAGCAGTTCTTC. Translation: CASSIGVEVNEQFF.

This clone occurred once. V gene TRBV4-1 combines with J gene TRBJ2-3; D is ambiguous. The V and J ends lost 1 base and 0 bases respectively, with 14 bases between them. This CDR3 comprises 17 residues. Germline V gene data show CDR1 as MGHRA and CDR2 as YSYEKL. DNA of the CDR3: TGCGCCAGCAGCCAAGGGTCCCGGTTCTCTAGCACAGATACGCAGTATTTT. As protein: CASSQGSRFSSTDTQYF.

The genes are TRBV6-5 and TRBJ2-2, with unresolved D. This CDR3 comprises 15 residues. CDR1 is MNHEY and CDR2 is SVGAGI in the germline V gene. Trimming stripped 4 bases from V and 5 bases from J, with 14 bases between. The CDR3 coding sequence is TGTGCCAGCAGTTTGCGACTGGGATCGACCGGGGAGCTGTTTTTT. Amino acid sequence: CASSLRLGSTGELFF.

The chain joins TRBV28 to TRBJ1-1; D unresolved. Germline loops: CDR1 MDHEN, CDR2 SYDVKM. The V and J ends lost 6 bases and 3 bases respectively, with 8 bases between them. The CDR3 totals 12 residues. This chain's CDR3 is CASRLDHTEAFF. The CDR3 DNA is TGTGCCAGCAGACTGGACCACACTGAAGCTTTCTTT.

J is TRBJ2-4 and V is TRBV7-8; 7 bases map to TRBD1. Per the germline V gene, CDR1 is SGHVS and CDR2 is FQNEAQ. Germline trimming cut 5 bases from V and 7 bases from J; bases unmatched to any gene: 5. The CDR3 runs 13 residues. The CDR3 reads CASSLGQNNIQYF. The DNA of the CDR3 is TGTGCCAGCAGCCTGGGACAGAACAACATTCAGTACTTC.

This rearrangement joins TRBV6-5 to TRBJ2-7, with D perhaps matching TRBD1 or TRBD2 (5 bases each). The germline V gene encodes CDR1 MNHEY and CDR2 SVGAGI. The CDR3 is made up of 14 amino acids. Trimming removed 7 bases at V and 6 bases at J, with 19 bases between. The CDR3 region has the DNA TGTGCCAGCACCTGGGGGAAGGGGCCTGGCGAGCAGTACGTC. It is translated as CASTWGKGPGEQYV.

The chain uses TRBV5-6 and TRBJ1-3, with D possibly being TRBD1 (5 bases). Trimming cost V 4 bases and J 3 bases, with 14 bases left between them. There are 15 residues in the CDR3. The germline V gene has CDR1 SGHDT and CDR2 YYEEEE. The CDR3 nucleotides are TGTGCCAGCAGCGACTCCGGGACGTTTGGAAACACCATATATTTT. Encoded protein: CASSDSGTFGNTIYF.

This clone was recorded a few times. V is TRBV9 and J is TRBJ1-3, with D unresolved. V dropped 3 bases and J dropped 0 bases, with 10 bases sitting between them. The length of the CDR3 is 15 residues. Germline V lookup: CDR1 SGDLS, CDR2 YYNGEE. The CDR3 loop is CASSALASSGNTIYF. DNA of the CDR3: TGTGCCAGCAGCGCATTAGCGAGCTCTGGAAACACCATATATTTT.

The J gene is TRBJ2-5, the V gene TRBV7-9; 11 bases are shared with TRBD1. The length of the CDR3 is 16 residues. J gave up 8 bases and V 4 bases, and 12 bases lay outside the gene matches. Germline CDR1 is SEHNR and CDR2 is FQNEAQ (reference sequence). The CDR3 region has the DNA TGTGCCAGCAGCTCGGCCAGGACAGGGGGCTTGTTAACCCAGTACTTC. Amino acids: CASSSARTGGLLTQYF. Variable domain in full (rest from reference TRBV7-9 and TRBJ2-5): DTGVSQNPRHKITKRGQNVTFRCDPISEHNRLYWYRQTLGQGPEFLTYFQNEAQLEKSRLLSDRFSAERPKGSFSTLEIQRTEQGDSAMYLCASSSARTGGLLTQYFGPGTRLLVL.

J is TRBJ2-5 and V is TRBV10-2; TRBD2 matches 10 bases. From germline, CDR1 is WSHSY and CDR2 SAAADI. V lost 5 bases, J lost 2 bases, and 5 bases stayed unmatched. The CDR3 extends over 15 amino acids. As DNA, the CDR3 is TGCGCCAGCAGTTGGGGTAGCGGGGGGCAAGAGACCCAGTACTTC. It encodes CASSWGSGGQETQYF.

This rearrangement joins TRBV5-1 to TRBJ2-1, with TRBD2 matching 9 bases. This CDR3 contains 16 residues. The V gene's germline CDR1 is SGHRS and CDR2 YFSETQ. V was clipped by 7 bases and J by 7 bases; unmatched bases: 15. The CDR3 loop is CASALLAGLARNEQFF. The CDR3 DNA reads as TGCGCCAGCGCACTCCTTGCGGGACTAGCCCGAAATGAGCAGTTCTTC.

A few counts support this clone. This rearrangement joins TRBV30 to TRBJ1-3; 7 nucleotides align to TRBD1. Germline CDR1 is GTSNPN and CDR2 is SVGIG (reference sequence). The CDR3 length is 17 residues. The V gene end was trimmed by 4 bases and the J gene end by 0 bases; junction bases not matched to a gene: 12. The CDR3 region is CAWKEGAAKSSGNTIYF. CDR3 nucleotide sequence: TGTGCCTGGAAAGAGGGGGCAGCCAAGAGCTCTGGAAACACCATATATTTT. Supplemented by reference TRBV30 and TRBJ1-3, the full variable domain reads SQTIHQWPATLVQPVGSPLSLECTVEGTSNPNLYWYRQAAGRGLQLLFYSVGIGQISSEVPQNLSASRPQDRQFILSSKKLLLSDSGFYLCAWKEGAAKSSGNTIYFGEGSWLTVV.